This T cell receptor beta chain emerged from a study of sequential checkpoint blockade in melanoma. Study in general: Arm A got nivolumab then ipilimumab; arm B the reverse, 1:1. Each arm's sequence ended with maintenance nivolumab. TCRβ was sequenced from DNA of 75 to 95 pretreatment tumors.

The treatment: randomized to nivolumab then ipilimumab (arm A) or the reverse (arm B). Broader study findings: Mutational load did not correlate with tumor T-cell fraction or clonality.

Libraries were prepared by immunoSEQ multiplex PCR; TCRdb keeps only in-frame clonotypes and omits some of them. The top ten clones hold roughly 13% of a sample with around 1,800 clones, 15% to 20% of them seen once. On this clone itself: Its antigen is as yet unknown.

V was trimmed by 10 bases and J by 3 bases, leaving 17 bases between them. CDR3 length: 14 residues. The genes are TRBV23-1 and TRBJ2-3; the D gene is possibly TRBD2 (5 bases). TRBV23-1 is annotated as an ORF whose role is uncertain. The sequencing here drew on tumor tissue (inferred from file names), taken from a patient given nivolumab and ipilimumab in sequence. This TCR was sampled from a human donor with melanoma. This CDR3 reads CANRLTIVTDTQYF. The CDR3 bases are TGCGCCAACAGACTAACGATAGTAACAGATACGCAGTATTTT.